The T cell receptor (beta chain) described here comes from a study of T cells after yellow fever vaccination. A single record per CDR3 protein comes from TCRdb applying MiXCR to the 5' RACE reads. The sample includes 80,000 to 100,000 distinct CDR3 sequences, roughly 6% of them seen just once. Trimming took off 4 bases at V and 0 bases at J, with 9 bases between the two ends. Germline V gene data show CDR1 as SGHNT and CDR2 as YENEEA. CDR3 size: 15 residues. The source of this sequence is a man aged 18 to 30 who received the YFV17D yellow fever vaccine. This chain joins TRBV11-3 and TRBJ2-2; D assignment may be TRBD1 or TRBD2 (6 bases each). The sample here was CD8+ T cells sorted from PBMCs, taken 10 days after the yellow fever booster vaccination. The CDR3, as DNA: TGTGCCAGCAGCTCGCGGGACACGAACACCGGGGAGCTGTTTTTT. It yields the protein CASSSRDTNTGELFF.